This TCR beta chain was identified in a study of shared clonotypes between healthy human individuals. Generated by immunoSEQ multiplex PCR, the TCRdb table keeps only in-frame clones and is missing some. The data contain fewer than 2.5 million clones, roughly 93% of them singletons. Concerning this clone itself: Its specificity is unknown.

Broader study findings: The four-donor shared clonotypes exceeded non-shared clonotypes in generation probability, with non-shared ones scoring lower.

V was pared by 3 bases and J by 5 bases, with 13 bases between. From germline, CDR1 is WNHNN and CDR2 SYGVQD (reference sequence). The CDR3 has 14 residues. The TCR comes from a man between 18 and 35 years old in good health. Some clones in this sample may be carry-over from other donors' samples. The V and J genes are TRBV10-1 and TRBJ2-5; weak D call: TRBD1 (5 bases). Input material: naive CD4+ T cells from PBMCs. Subset reported: CD45RA+ positively selected. CDR3 region: CASSDVGVGETQYF. The CDR3 DNA is TGCGCCAGCAGTGATGTAGGGGTGGGTGAGACCCAGTACTTC.